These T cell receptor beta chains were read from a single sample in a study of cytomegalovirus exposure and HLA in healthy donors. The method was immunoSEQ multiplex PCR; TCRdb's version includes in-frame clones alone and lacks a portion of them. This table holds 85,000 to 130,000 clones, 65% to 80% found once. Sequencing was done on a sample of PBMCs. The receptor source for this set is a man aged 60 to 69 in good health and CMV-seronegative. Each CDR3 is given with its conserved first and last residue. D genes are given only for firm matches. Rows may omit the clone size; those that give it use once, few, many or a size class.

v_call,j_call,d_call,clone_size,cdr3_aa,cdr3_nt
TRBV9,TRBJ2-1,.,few,CASSVEGRGLHNEQFF,TGTGCCAGCAGCGTAGAGGGGCGGGGGCTCCACAATGAGCAGTTCTTC
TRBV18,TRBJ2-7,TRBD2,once,CASSPREGLSEQYF,TGTGCCAGCTCACCTAGGGAGGGGCTGTCCGAGCAGTACTTC
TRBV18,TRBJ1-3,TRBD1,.,CASSPRDRGGNTIYF,TGTGCCAGCTCACCCCGGGACAGGGGAGGAAACACCATATATTTT
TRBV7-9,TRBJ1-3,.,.,CASGQPGDGNTIYF,TGTGCCAGCGGACAGCCCGGGGATGGAAACACCATATATTTT
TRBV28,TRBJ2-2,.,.,CAGGAPNTGELFF,TGTGCCGGGGGGGCCCCGAACACCGGGGAGCTGTTTTTT
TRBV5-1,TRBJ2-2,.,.,CASSLLTGELFF,TGCGCCAGCAGCTTGCTCACCGGGGAGCTGTTTTTT
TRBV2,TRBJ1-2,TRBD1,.,CASSDLKGADYGYTF,TGTGCCAGCAGTGATCTAAAGGGGGCGGACTATGGCTACACCTTC
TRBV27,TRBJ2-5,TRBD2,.,CASRGLAGGRHFRGGTQYF,TGTGCCAGCAGAGGACTAGCGGGGGGCCGCCACTTCCGAGGAGGGACCCAGTACTTC
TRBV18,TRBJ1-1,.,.,CASSPTGSNTEAFF,TGTGCCAGCTCTCCTACAGGGTCCAACACTGAAGCTTTCTTT
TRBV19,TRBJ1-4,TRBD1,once,CASSGSGTGGEKLFF,TGTGCCAGTAGTGGCTCCGGGACAGGGGGCGAAAAACTGTTTTTT
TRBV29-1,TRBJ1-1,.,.,CSVEVIQGTEAFF,TGCAGCGTTGAGGTAATCCAGGGCACTGAAGCTTTCTTT
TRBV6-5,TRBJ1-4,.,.,CASRTGQQNEKLFF,TGTGCCAGCAGGACTGGACAGCAGAATGAAAAACTGTTTTTT
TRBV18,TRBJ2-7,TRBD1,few,CASSPNRGTSIIEQYF,TGTGCCAGCTCACCTAACAGGGGAACGTCGATCATCGAGCAGTACTTC
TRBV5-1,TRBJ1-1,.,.,CASSLATGNTEAFF,TGCGCCAGCAGCTTGGCCACTGGGAACACTGAAGCTTTCTTT
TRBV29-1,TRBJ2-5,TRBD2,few,CSVGTSGFRETQYF,TGCAGCGTAGGGACTAGCGGGTTTCGGGAGACCCAGTACTTC
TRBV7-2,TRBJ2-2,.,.,CASSYGTPSPGELFF,TGTGCCAGCAGCTATGGGACTCCTAGCCCCGGGGAGCTGTTTTTT
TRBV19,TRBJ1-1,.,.,CASTQRGNTEAFF,TGTGCCAGTACCCAGAGAGGAAACACTGAAGCTTTCTTT
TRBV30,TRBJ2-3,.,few,CAWSHRAGANTDTQYF,TGTGCCTGGAGTCATCGGGCAGGGGCAAACACAGATACGCAGTATTTT
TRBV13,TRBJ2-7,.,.,CASSLAVVSNSYEQYF,TGTGCCAGCAGCCTTGCAGTGGTTTCCAACTCCTACGAGCAGTACTTC
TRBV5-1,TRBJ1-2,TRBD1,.,CASSLGDRGNGYTF,TGCGCCAGCAGCTTGGGGGACAGGGGGAATGGCTACACCTTC
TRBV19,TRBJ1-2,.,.,CASRDPGAPGSYGYTF,TGTGCCAGTAGGGACCCTGGGGCGCCCGGCAGCTATGGCTACACCTTC
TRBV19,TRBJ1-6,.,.,CASSILEGRNNSPLHF,TGTGCCAGTAGTATTTTGGAGGGGCGAAATAATTCACCCCTCCACTTT
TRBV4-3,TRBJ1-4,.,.,CASSQGGQKNEKLFF,TGCGCCAGCAGCCAAGGGGGACAAAAAAATGAAAAACTGTTTTTT
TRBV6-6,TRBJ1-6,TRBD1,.,CATQLTGQGTLPLHF,TGTGCCACCCAATTAACGGGACAGGGGACCTTGCCCCTCCACTTT
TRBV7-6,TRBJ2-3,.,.,CASSLDEAPRQYF,TGTGCCAGCAGCTTAGACGAGGCCCCAAGGCAGTATTTT
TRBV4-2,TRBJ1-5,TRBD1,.,CASSQRDRGNPNQPQHF,TGTGCCAGCAGCCAGCGGGACAGGGGAAATCCCAATCAGCCCCAGCATTTT
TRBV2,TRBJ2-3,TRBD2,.,CASNLHPSGSTDTQYF,TGTGCCAGCAACCTCCACCCTAGCGGAAGCACAGATACGCAGTATTTT
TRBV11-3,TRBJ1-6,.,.,CASSLGGVGSAPLHF,TGTGCCAGCAGCTTGGGGGGAGTGGGTTCGGCACCCCTCCACTTT
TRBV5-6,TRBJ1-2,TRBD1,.,CASGTGTYYGYTF,TGTGCCAGCGGGACAGGTACCTACTATGGCTACACCTTC
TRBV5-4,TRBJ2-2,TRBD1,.,CASSLSRDRGGIGGELFF,TGTGCCAGCAGCTTGTCAAGGGACCGAGGGGGCATCGGCGGGGAGCTGTTTTTT
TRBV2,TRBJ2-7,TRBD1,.,CASGRQGYEQYF,TGTGCCAGCGGTAGACAGGGCTACGAGCAGTACTTC
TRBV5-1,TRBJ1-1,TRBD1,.,CASSRQGAGGTEAFF,TGCGCCAGCAGCCGACAGGGGGCCGGGGGCACTGAAGCTTTCTTT
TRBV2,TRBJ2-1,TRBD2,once,CASRKRGTSGEDEQFF,TGTGCCAGCAGAAAGAGGGGGACTAGCGGGGAGGATGAGCAGTTCTTC
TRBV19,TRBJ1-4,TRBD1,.,CASSIDREKGKLFF,TGTGCCAGTAGTATCGACAGGGAGAAAGGAAAACTGTTTTTT
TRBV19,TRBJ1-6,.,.,CASTSDWNNSPLHF,TGTGCCAGTACCTCGGACTGGAATAATTCACCCCTCCACTTT
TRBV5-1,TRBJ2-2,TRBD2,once,CASSVTGTSDTGELFF,TGCGCCAGCAGCGTGACCGGGACTAGCGATACCGGGGAGCTGTTTTTT
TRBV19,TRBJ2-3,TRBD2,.,CASSIEAGGLDTQYF,TGTGCCAGTAGTATAGAAGCGGGGGGGCTCGATACGCAGTATTTT
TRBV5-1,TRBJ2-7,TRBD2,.,CASSLRPSGGANEQYF,TGCGCCAGCAGCTTGAGGCCTAGCGGGGGGGCTAACGAGCAGTACTTC
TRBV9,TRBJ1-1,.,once,CASSPQSHLNTEAFF,TGTGCCAGCAGCCCACAATCCCACCTGAACACTGAAGCTTTCTTT
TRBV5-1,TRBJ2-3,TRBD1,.,CASSWRTGASTDTQYF,TGCGCCAGCAGCTGGAGGACAGGCGCTAGCACAGATACGCAGTATTTT
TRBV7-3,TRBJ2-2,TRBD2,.,CASSLTARGWNTGELFF,TGTGCCAGCAGCTTAACCGCGCGGGGGTGGAACACCGGGGAGCTGTTTTTT
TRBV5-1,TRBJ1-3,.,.,CASSLDPTGSGNTIYF,TGCGCCAGCAGCTTGGATCCCACAGGGTCCGGAAACACCATATATTTT
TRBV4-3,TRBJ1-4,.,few,CASSQAWDGTEKKLFF,TGCGCCAGCAGCCAAGCCTGGGACGGGACTGAGAAAAAACTGTTTTTT
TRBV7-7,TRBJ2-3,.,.,CASSLPSTDTQYF,TGTGCCAGCAGTCTACCGAGCACAGATACGCAGTATTTT
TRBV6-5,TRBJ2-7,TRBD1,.,CASSSIGTGGEQYF,TGTGCCAGCAGTTCAATAGGGACAGGCGGGGAGCAGTACTTC
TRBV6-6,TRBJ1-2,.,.,CASSIPGSYNYGYTF,TGTGCCAGCAGCATTCCGGGATCTTATAACTATGGCTACACCTTC
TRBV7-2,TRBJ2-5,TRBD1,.,CASSLGGQGTLQETQYF,TGTGCCAGCAGCTTAGGCGGACAGGGGACATTACAAGAGACCCAGTACTTC
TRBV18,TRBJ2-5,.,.,CASSSGNQETQYF,TGTGCCAGCTCATCGGGGAACCAAGAGACCCAGTACTTC
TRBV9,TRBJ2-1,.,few,CASSVSAGGREQFF,TGTGCCAGCAGCGTATCTGCCGGGGGGCGAGAGCAGTTCTTC
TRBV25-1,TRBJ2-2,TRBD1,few,CASSALDRDVGGELFF,TGTGCCAGCAGTGCCTTGGACAGGGATGTTGGCGGGGAGCTGTTTTTT
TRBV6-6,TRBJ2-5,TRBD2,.,CASIPGGGGQETQYF,TGTGCCAGCATCCCCGGCGGCGGGGGACAAGAGACCCAGTACTTC
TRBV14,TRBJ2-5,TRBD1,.,CASSRWTGGAETQYF,TGTGCCAGCAGCCGCTGGACAGGGGGCGCGGAGACCCAGTACTTC
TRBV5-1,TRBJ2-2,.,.,CASSLGLIENTGELFF,TGCGCCAGCAGCTTGGGACTGATAGAGAACACCGGGGAGCTGTTTTTT
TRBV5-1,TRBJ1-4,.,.,CASTPAPTTNEKLFF,TGCGCCAGCACCCCTGCACCTACAACTAATGAAAAACTGTTTTTT
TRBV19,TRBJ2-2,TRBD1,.,CASKGDRNTGELFF,TGTGCCAGTAAGGGGGACAGGAACACCGGGGAGCTGTTTTTT
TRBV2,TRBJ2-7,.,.,CASSGGSYEQYF,TGTGCCAGCAGCGGGGGTTCCTACGAGCAGTACTTC
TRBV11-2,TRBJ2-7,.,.,CASSLVDTSTEQYF,TGTGCCAGCAGCTTAGTGGACACCTCAACTGAGCAGTACTTC